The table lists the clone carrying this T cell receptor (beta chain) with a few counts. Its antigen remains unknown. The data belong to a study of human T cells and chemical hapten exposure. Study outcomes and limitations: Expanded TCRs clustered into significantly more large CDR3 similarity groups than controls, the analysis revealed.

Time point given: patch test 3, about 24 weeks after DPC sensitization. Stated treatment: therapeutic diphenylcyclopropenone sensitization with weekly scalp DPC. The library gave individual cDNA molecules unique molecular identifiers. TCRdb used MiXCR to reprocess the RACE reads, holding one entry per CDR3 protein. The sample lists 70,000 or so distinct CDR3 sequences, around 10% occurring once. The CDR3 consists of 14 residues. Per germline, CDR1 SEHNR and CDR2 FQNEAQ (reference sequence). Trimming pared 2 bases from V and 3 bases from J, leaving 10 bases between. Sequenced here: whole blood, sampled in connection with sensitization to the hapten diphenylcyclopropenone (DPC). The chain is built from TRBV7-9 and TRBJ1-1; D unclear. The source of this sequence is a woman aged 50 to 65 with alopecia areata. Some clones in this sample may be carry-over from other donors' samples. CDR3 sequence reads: CASSLSLGDTEAFF. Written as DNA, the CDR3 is TGTGCCAGCAGCTTAAGTCTCGGCGACACTGAAGCTTTCTTT.